These 22 T cell receptor beta chains share one sample of origin, sequenced in a study of blood T cell repertoires in COVID-19. Sequencing was performed with immunoSEQ multiplex PCR; in TCRdb, only in-frame clones are kept and a portion is missing. The sample consists of hundreds of thousands of clones, more than 80% of them appearing once. Sequencing was carried out using PBMCs or T cells enriched from blood (not recorded which). The receptors stem from a young man who had recovered from COVID-19.

The J gene is TRBJ2-5, the V gene TRBV28, with TRBD2 as a possible D gene (11 bases). Germline V gene lookup returns CDR1 MDHEN and CDR2 SYDVKM. Between the trimmed V and J ends, which lost 5 bases and 5 bases, there was a span of 30 bases. The CDR3 extends over 19 amino acids. The CDR3 sequence: CASSGLGQGLAGGKETQYF. The CDR3 DNA is TGTGCCAGCAGTGGCCTGGGACAGGGGCTAGCGGGAGGAAAGGAGACCCAGTACTTC.

The chain recombines TRBV3-1 (or the pseudogene TRBV3-2) with TRBJ2-7; the D is unclear. V was trimmed by 0 bases and J by 5 bases, leaving 11 bases between them. This CDR3 comprises 14 residues. Germline values: CDR1 LGHDT, CDR2 YNNKEL (reference sequence). The CDR3 protein is CASSQDPSYHEQYF. The CDR3 DNA reads as TGTGCCAGCAGCCAAGATCCAAGCTACCACGAGCAGTACTTC.

The V gene is TRBV11-2, the J gene TRBJ2-5, with TRBD1 matching over 7 bases. CDR3 length: 14 residues. Germline V CDR1 and CDR2: SGHAT, FQNNGV. J was trimmed by 5 bases and V by 1 base; bases with no gene match: 4. The CDR3 spells CASSLATGEETQYF. The CDR3, as DNA: TGTGCCAGCAGCTTAGCCACAGGGGAGGAGACCCAGTACTTC.

This rearrangement joins TRBV7-9 to TRBJ2-3; no definite D call. Between the trimmed V and J ends, which lost 5 bases and 0 bases, there was a span of 9 bases. Per the germline V gene, CDR1 is SEHNR and CDR2 is FQNEAQ (reference sequence). The CDR3 extends over 14 amino acids. CDR3 sequence: CASSPTMSTDTQYF. The DNA for the CDR3 is TGTGCCAGCAGCCCGACAATGAGCACAGATACGCAGTATTTT.

This clone has just a few counts. This chain connects TRBV5-1 to TRBJ1-5; 7 bases fit TRBD1. The CDR3 runs 13 residues. CDR1 and CDR2 from the germline V gene are SGHRS and YFSETQ. Trimming took 0 bases from V and 10 from J; bases not matched to a gene: 4. CDR3 bases: TGCGCCAGCAGCTTGGGGCAGGGGGGACCCCAGCATTTT. Translating gives CASSLGQGGPQHF.

As DNA, the CDR3 is TGTGCCAGCAGTCCCGGGACTAGCGGGAGCGAGCAGTACTTC. It encodes CASSPGTSGSEQYF. This chain connects TRBV27 to TRBJ2-7; 14 bases align to TRBD2. The CDR3 is 14 residues long. The germline CDR1 and CDR2 sequences are MNHEY and SMNVEV (reference sequence). J lost 6 bases, V lost 5 bases, and 3 bases had no gene match.

The chain is built from TRBV11-3 and TRBJ1-1; D unresolved. The V gene lost 0 bases and the J gene lost 6 bases, with 14 bases spanning the gap. Germline V CDR1 and CDR2: SGHNT, YENEEA. This CDR3 region has 15 residues. The CDR3 loop reads CASSLDHTAAAEAFF. The CDR3 coding sequence is TGTGCCAGCAGCTTAGATCATACGGCGGCCGCTGAAGCTTTCTTT.

This sequence joins TRBV10-1 and TRBJ2-7; 8 bases fit TRBD1. The CDR3 totals 15 residues. Trimming removed 2 bases from V and 0 bases from J; junction bases left unmatched: 3. The V gene's germline CDR1 is WNHNN and CDR2 SYGVQD (reference sequence). CDR3 sequence (DNA): TGCGCCAGCAGTGAGGCAACAGGGGGCTCCTACGAGCAGTACTTC. Protein product: CASSEATGGSYEQYF.

This clone was observed a few times. This chain uses TRBV28 with TRBJ2-7; D is unresolved. The CDR3 runs to 15 residues. Trimming cost V 5 bases and J 2 bases, with 16 bases left between them. CDR1 is MDHEN and CDR2 is SYDVKM in the germline V gene. The CDR3 DNA reads as TGTGCCAGCAGTCCAATGAAAACTTTCGCCTACGAGCAGTACTTC. Translating gives CASSPMKTFAYEQYF.

This clone was counted once. The chain combines TRBV10-1 with TRBJ2-1; no firm D call. The CDR3 is 12 residues long. The germline V gene has CDR1 WNHNN and CDR2 SYGVQD (reference sequence). V was pared by 4 bases and J by 8 bases, with 9 bases between. As DNA, the CDR3 is TGCGCCAGCAGTGTAGTTGTCGATGAGCAGTTCTTC. It specifies CASSVVVDEQFF.

The CDR3 DNA reads TGTGCCAGCAGGCCTCAGGGGCGGAGCACTGAAGCTTTCTTT. Translation gives CASRPQGRSTEAFF. This chain connects TRBV27 to TRBJ1-1; D is possibly TRBD1 (6 bases). This CDR3 is built from 14 residues. The V gene lost 6 bases and the J gene lost 4 bases, with 15 bases spanning the gap. The germline V gene encodes CDR1 MNHEY and CDR2 SMNVEV (reference sequence).

This clone appeared a single time. The genes are TRBV27 and TRBJ2-7; no firm D call. Trimming left V 4 bases short and J 3 bases short, with 13 bases between. In germline, CDR1 is MNHEY, CDR2 SMNVEV (reference sequence). The CDR3 contains 14 residues. CDR3 sequence reads: CASSSVSTIYEQYF. In nucleotides, the CDR3 is TGTGCCAGCAGTTCCGTTAGTACCATCTACGAGCAGTACTTC.

This chain links TRBV14 with TRBJ2-7; D ambiguous. The V end was cut by 0 bases, the J end by 1 base, with 10 bases between. This CDR3 is 15 amino acids long. Germline V gene sequence: CDR1 SGHDN, CDR2 FVKESK. In DNA form, the CDR3 reads TGTGCCAGCAGCCAAGAATACGCACAATCCTACGAGCAGTACTTC. This codes for CASSQEYAQSYEQYF. The variable domain in full, completed from reference TRBV14 and TRBJ2-7, reads EAGVTQFPSHSVIEKGQTVTLRCDPISGHDNLYWYRRVMGKEIKFLLHFVKESKQDESGMPNNRFLAERTGGTYSTLKVQPAELEDSGVYFCASSQEYAQSYEQYFGPGTRLTVT.

The chain carries TRBV7-2 and TRBJ2-2; 13 positions agree with TRBD2. Unmatched junction bases numbered 5, after V lost 7 bases and J lost 3 bases. The V gene's germline CDR1 is SGHTA and CDR2 FQGNSA. The CDR3 sequence is 16 residues long. CDR3 protein: CASKLAGGPDTGELFF. CDR3 bases: TGTGCCAGCAAACTAGCGGGAGGGCCCGACACCGGGGAGCTGTTTTTT.

The V and J genes are TRBV5-1 and TRBJ1-2; 7 nucleotides align to TRBD1. Trimming cost V 0 bases and J 7 bases; bases outside gene matches: 3. Germline assignment: CDR1 SGHRS and CDR2 YFSETQ. This CDR3 has 13 residues. In DNA form, the CDR3 reads TGCGCCAGCAGCTTGGAAAGGGGGCTTGGCTACACCTTC. This translates into CASSLERGLGYTF.

The rearrangement uses TRBV6-2 or TRBV6-3 and TRBJ2-7; 9 nucleotides match TRBD1. Germline CDR1 reads MNHEY; CDR2 reads SVGEGT. The CDR3 loop spans 13 amino acids. Unmatched junction bases numbered 2, after V lost 2 bases and J lost 6 bases. CDR3 amino acids: CASSYPQGAEQYF. CDR3 nucleotides: TGTGCCAGCAGTTACCCACAGGGGGCCGAGCAGTACTTC.

Comment on this clone: The identical CDR3 is also encoded by other nucleotide sequences in the sample. The gene calls are TRBV9 and TRBJ1-2; 7 bases fit TRBD1. This CDR3 has 14 amino acids. The germline gives CDR1 SGDLS, CDR2 YYNGEE. V dropped 0 bases and J dropped 3; count of bases not matched to a gene: 2. The CDR3 reads CASSVGGGDYGYTF. The CDR3 DNA reads as TGTGCCAGCAGCGTAGGAGGGGGCGACTATGGCTACACCTTC.

The chain uses TRBV29-1 and TRBJ2-3, with D possibly being TRBD2 (6 bases). CDR1 and CDR2 (germline): SQVTM, ANQGSEA. This CDR3 comprises 15 residues. The germline V and J ends were trimmed by 1 base and 1 base, with 12 bases remaining between them. Written as DNA, the CDR3 is TGCAGCGTTGAAGCGAGGGACTCGGGCACAGATACGCAGTATTTT. It translates to CSVEARDSGTDTQYF.

The rearrangement links TRBV6-6 to TRBJ2-7; D call uncertain. V was shortened by 2 bases and J by 5 bases, with 10 bases between the two germline ends. The germline CDR1 and CDR2 sequences are MNHNY and SVGAGI (reference sequence). The CDR3 sequence is 13 residues long. This CDR3 is CASSYLGPDEQYF. In DNA, the CDR3 is TGTGCCAGCAGTTACCTTGGTCCAGACGAGCAGTACTTC.

This clone was counted between two and nine times. J is TRBJ1-6 and V is TRBV30, with D hard to call. The CDR3 length is 13 residues. The germline V and J ends were trimmed by 2 bases and 7 bases, with 9 bases remaining between them. Germline V CDR1 and CDR2: GTSNPN, SVGIG (reference sequence). The CDR3 nucleotides read TGTGCCTGGAGTAAACTGTGGAATTCACCCCTCCACTTT. Translated, it gives CAWSKLWNSPLHF.

This chain joins TRBV24-1 and TRBJ1-2, with D perhaps matching TRBD1 (5 bases). Germline CDR1 KGHDR, CDR2 SFDVKD. The ends were cut back, 5 bases at V and 7 bases at J, with 19 bases in the middle. CDR3 size: 15 residues. The CDR3 sequence is CATSGRQPELSGYTF. CDR3 coding DNA: TGTGCCACCAGTGGCAGACAGCCTGAACTTAGTGGCTACACCTTC.

The CDR3 DNA is TGTGCCAGTAGTAAGAAACGCGGGGAGGGACCCTACGAGCAGTACTTC. This sequence encodes CASSKKRGEGPYEQYF. The chain employs TRBV19 and TRBJ2-7, with 7 bases that match TRBD2. The length of the CDR3 is 16 residues. V gave up 4 bases and J gave up 2 bases; unmatched junction bases: 11. CDR1 LNHDA and CDR2 SQIVND come from the germline V gene (reference sequence). Together with reference TRBV19 and TRBJ2-7, the CDR3 gives the full variable domain: DGGITQSPKYLFRKEGQNVTLSCEQNLNHDAMYWYRQDPGQGLRLIYYSQIVNDFQKGDIAEGYSVSREKKESFPLTVTSAQKNPTAFYLCASSKKRGEGPYEQYFGPGTRLTVT.